This T cell receptor beta chain was sequenced in a study of cytomegalovirus exposure and HLA in healthy donors. Findings of the study overall: A later analysis linked a missense variant in DCLRE1C to the trimming of TCR beta V and J genes. In a later analysis, donors in an Asian-associated ancestry cluster reportedly had fewer N-insertions in productive TCRs than the cohort mean. Apart from CMV serostatus, no immune exposure information was available.

In its sample, this clone was seen a few times. As yet, its antigen is unknown. Both 60 Vbeta primers and 13 Jbeta primers went into the PCR. Some clones are missing from TCRdb's copy, which holds only in-frame ones; the method was immunoSEQ multiplex PCR. The sample holds over 100,000 clones, about 60% seen once. CDR1 is SGHTA and CDR2 is FQGNSA in the germline V gene. The V and J ends lost 4 bases and 3 bases, in that order; junction bases with no gene match: 3. CDR3 length equals 15 residues. Every donor was a healthy person donating bone marrow. This clonotype was sampled from a woman under 40 in good health and CMV-seronegative. The chain combines TRBV7-2 with TRBJ2-1; 10 positions agree with TRBD2. The sequenced sample consisted of PBMCs. The CDR3 spells CASSSSGSIYNEQFF. The CDR3 nucleotides are TGTGCCAGCAGCTCTAGCGGGAGTATCTACAATGAGCAGTTCTTC.